Ten or more counts support the clone carrying this TCR beta chain. No antigen is known for it. TCRdb processed the multiplex PCR reads anew with MiXCR; each CDR3 protein has one entry. This sample carries some 97,000 distinct CDR3 sequences, 21% of them seen once, and the ten largest clones take more than 0.9%. These data originate in a study of breast tumors, draining lymph nodes, adjacent tissues. Study-wide results and limits: Compared with basal-like, luminal-like tumors shared significantly more repertoire with nontumor tissue.

Samples came from axillary lymph nodes draining the breast cancer. This TCR was sampled from a female donor with breast cancer. Some clones in this sample may be carry-over from other donors' samples. The sequenced sample consisted of axillary lymph node tissue.

The CDR3 region is CASSFRLGEKLFF. As DNA, the CDR3 is TGTGCCAGCAGCTTCCGTCTGGGTGAAAAACTGTTTTTT. The chain combines TRBV7-9 with TRBJ1-4, with D unresolved. The CDR3 loop spans 13 amino acids. Germline V lookup: CDR1 SEHNR, CDR2 FQNEAQ (reference sequence). Trimming cost V 3 bases and J 7 bases, with 9 bases left between them. The full variable domain, its missing parts supplied by reference TRBV7-9 and TRBJ1-4, is DTGVSQNPRHKITKRGQNVTFRCDPISEHNRLYWYRQTLGQGPEFLTYFQNEAQLEKSRLLSDRFSAERPKGSFSTLEIQRTEQGDSAMYLCASSFRLGEKLFFGSGTQLSVL.